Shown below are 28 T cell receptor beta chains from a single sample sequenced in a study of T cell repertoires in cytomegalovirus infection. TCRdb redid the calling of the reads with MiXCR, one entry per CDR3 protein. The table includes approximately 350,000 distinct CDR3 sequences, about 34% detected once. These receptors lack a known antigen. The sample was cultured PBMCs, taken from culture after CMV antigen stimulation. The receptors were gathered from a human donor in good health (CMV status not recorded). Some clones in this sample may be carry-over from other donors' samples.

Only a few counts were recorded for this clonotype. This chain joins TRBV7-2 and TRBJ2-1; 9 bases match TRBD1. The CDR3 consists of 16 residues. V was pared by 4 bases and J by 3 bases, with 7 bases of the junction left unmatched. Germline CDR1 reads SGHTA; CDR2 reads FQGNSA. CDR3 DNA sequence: TGTGCCAGCAGCTCACCGAGGACAGGGGACTACAATGAGCAGTTCTTC. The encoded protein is CASSSPRTGDYNEQFF.

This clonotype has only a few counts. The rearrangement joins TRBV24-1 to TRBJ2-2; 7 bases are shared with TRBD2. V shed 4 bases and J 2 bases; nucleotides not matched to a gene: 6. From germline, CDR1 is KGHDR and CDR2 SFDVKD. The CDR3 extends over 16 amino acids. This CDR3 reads CATSEGLAENTGELFF. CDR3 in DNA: TGTGCCACCAGTGAGGGGCTAGCGGAAAACACCGGGGAGCTGTTTTTT.

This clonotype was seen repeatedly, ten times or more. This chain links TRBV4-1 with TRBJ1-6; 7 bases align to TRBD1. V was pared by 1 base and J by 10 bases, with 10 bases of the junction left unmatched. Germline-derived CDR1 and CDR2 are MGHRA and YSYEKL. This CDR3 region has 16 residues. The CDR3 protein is CASSQAGGQRRSPLHF. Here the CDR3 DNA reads TGCGCCAGCAGCCAAGCGGGGGGACAGCGGAGATCACCCCTCCACTTT.

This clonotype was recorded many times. The CDR3 region is CASSFLRGWVETQYF. The CDR3 nucleotides are TGTGCCAGCAGTTTTCTAAGGGGGTGGGTAGAGACCCAGTACTTC. The V gene is TRBV28, the J gene TRBJ2-5, with D possibly TRBD1 on 6 matching bases. V was trimmed by 3 bases and J by 4 bases, leaving 15 bases between them. The CDR3 runs 15 residues. Germline CDR1 reads MDHEN; CDR2 reads SYDVKM. The full variable domain, with the rest looked up from reference TRBV28 and TRBJ2-5, is DVKVTQSSRYLVKRTGEKVFLECVQDMDHENMFWYRQDPGLGLRLIYFSYDVKMKEKGDIPEGYSVSREKKERFSLILESASTNQTSMYLCASSFLRGWVETQYFGPGTRLLVL.

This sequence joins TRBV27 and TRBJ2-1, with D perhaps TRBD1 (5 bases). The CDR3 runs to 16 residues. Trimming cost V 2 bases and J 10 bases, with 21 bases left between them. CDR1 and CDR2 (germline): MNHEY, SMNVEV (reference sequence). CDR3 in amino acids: CASSLDDQGWRREQFF. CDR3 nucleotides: TGTGCCAGCAGTTTAGACGATCAGGGTTGGAGACGAGAGCAGTTCTTC.

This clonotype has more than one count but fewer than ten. DNA for the CDR3: TGTGCCAGCAGTTTACGCAGGGCGGGAAACACCATATATTTT. Its protein is CASSLRRAGNTIYF. The V gene is TRBV12-3 or TRBV12-4, the J gene TRBJ1-3, with TRBD1 as a possible D gene (5 bases). CDR3 length: 14 amino acids. V lost 2 bases, J lost 4 bases, and 9 bases lay in between.

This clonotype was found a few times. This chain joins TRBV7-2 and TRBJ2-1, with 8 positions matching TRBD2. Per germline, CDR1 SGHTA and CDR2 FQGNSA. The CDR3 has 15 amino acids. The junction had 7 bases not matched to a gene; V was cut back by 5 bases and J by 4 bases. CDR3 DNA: TGTGCCAGCAGCGATAGCGGGAACGCGTACAATGAGCAGTTCTTC. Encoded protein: CASSDSGNAYNEQFF.

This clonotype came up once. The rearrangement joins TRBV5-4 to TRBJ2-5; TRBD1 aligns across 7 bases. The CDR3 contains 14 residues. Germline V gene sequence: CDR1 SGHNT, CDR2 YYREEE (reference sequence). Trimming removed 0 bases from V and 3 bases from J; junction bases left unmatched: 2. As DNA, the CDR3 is TGTGCCAGCAGCTTGGACAGGGGCGAAGAGACCCAGTACTTC. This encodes CASSLDRGEETQYF.

Here the CDR3 reads CASSSGTGRNNEQFF. CDR3 DNA sequence: TGTGCCAGCAGTTCTGGGACAGGGAGGAACAATGAGCAGTTCTTC. This rearrangement joins TRBV28 to TRBJ2-1, with 9 bases identical to TRBD1. CDR1 MDHEN and CDR2 SYDVKM come from the germline V gene. The CDR3 covers 15 residues. V trimming: 4 bases; J trimming: 5 bases; junction bases outside the gene matches: 6. The whole variable domain, remainder taken from reference TRBV28 and TRBJ2-1, is DVKVTQSSRYLVKRTGEKVFLECVQDMDHENMFWYRQDPGLGLRLIYFSYDVKMKEKGDIPEGYSVSREKKERFSLILESASTNQTSMYLCASSSGTGRNNEQFFGPGTRLTVL.

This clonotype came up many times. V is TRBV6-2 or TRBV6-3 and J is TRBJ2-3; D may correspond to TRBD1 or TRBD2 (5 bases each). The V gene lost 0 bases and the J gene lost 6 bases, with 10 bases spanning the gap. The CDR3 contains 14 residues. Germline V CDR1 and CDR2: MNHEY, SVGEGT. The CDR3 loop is CASSYSSRDDTQYF. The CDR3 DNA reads TGTGCCAGCAGTTACTCGTCCAGGGACGATACGCAGTATTTT.

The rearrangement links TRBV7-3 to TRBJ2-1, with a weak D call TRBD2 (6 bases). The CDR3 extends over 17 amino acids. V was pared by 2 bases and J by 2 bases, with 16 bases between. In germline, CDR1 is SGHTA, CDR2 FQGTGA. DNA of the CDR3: TGTGCCAGCAGCTTAGGGGGTGGGACTTATACCTACAATGAGCAGTTCTTC. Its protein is CASSLGGGTYTYNEQFF.

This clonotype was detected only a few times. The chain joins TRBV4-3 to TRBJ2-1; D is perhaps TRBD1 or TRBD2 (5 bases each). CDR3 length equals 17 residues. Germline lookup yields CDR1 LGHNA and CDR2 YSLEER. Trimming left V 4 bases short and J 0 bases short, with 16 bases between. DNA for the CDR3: TGCGCCAGCAGCCGAGTACGGGGCCTGAGCTCCTACAATGAGCAGTTCTTC. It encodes CASSRVRGLSSYNEQFF.

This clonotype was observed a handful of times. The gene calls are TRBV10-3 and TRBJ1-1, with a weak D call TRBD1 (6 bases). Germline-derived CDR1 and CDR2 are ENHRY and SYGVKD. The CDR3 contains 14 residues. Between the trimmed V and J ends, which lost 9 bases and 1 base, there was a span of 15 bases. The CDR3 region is CAMQSTGRNTEAFF. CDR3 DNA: TGTGCCATGCAAAGTACAGGGAGGAACACTGAAGCTTTCTTT.

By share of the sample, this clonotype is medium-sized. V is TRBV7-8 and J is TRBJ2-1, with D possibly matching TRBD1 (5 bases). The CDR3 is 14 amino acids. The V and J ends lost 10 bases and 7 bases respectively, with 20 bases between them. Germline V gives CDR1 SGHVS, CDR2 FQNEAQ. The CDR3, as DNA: TGTGCCACAGGGAAGAACCCCCCTGTGAATGAGCAGTTCTTC. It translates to CATGKNPPVNEQFF.

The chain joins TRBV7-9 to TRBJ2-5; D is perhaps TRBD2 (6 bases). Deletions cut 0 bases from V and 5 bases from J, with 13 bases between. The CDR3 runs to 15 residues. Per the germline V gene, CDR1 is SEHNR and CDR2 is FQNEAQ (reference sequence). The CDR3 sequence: CASSLAGGTRETQYF. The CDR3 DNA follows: TGTGCCAGCAGCTTAGCCGGGGGAACGCGGGAGACCCAGTACTTC. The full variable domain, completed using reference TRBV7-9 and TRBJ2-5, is DTGVSQNPRHKITKRGQNVTFRCDPISEHNRLYWYRQTLGQGPEFLTYFQNEAQLEKSRLLSDRFSAERPKGSFSTLEIQRTEQGDSAMYLCASSLAGGTRETQYFGPGTRLLVL.

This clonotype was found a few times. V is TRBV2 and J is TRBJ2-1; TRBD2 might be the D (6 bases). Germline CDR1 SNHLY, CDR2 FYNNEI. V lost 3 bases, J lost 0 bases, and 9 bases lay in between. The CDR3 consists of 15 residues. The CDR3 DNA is TGTGCCAGCAGTGACGGACTAAGCTCCTACAATGAGCAGTTCTTC. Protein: CASSDGLSSYNEQFF.

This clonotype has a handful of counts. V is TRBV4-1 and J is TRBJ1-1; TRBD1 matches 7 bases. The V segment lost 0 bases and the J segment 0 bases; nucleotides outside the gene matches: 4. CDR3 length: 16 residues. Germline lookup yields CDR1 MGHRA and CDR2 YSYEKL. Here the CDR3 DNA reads TGCGCCAGCAGCCAAGAAAACACAGGGGTGAACACTGAAGCTTTCTTT. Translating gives CASSQENTGVNTEAFF.

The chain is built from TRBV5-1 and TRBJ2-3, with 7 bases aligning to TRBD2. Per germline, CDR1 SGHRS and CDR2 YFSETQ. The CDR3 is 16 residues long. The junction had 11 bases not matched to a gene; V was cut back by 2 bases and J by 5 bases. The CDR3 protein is CASSFPTGGSIDTQYF. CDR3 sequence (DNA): TGCGCCAGCAGCTTCCCGACCGGCGGGAGTATAGATACGCAGTATTTT.

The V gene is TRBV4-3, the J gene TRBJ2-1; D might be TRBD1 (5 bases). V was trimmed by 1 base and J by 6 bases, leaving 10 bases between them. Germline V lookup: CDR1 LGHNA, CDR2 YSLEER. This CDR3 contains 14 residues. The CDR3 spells CASSQVLTANEQFF. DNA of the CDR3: TGCGCCAGCAGCCAAGTATTGACAGCCAATGAGCAGTTCTTC.

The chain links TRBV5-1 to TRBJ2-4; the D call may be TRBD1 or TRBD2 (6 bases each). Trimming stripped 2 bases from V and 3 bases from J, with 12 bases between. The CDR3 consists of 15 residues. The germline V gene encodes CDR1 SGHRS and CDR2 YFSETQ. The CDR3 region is CASSLLGGYKNIQYF. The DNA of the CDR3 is TGCGCCAGCAGCTTATTGGGGGGCTACAAAAACATTCAGTACTTC.

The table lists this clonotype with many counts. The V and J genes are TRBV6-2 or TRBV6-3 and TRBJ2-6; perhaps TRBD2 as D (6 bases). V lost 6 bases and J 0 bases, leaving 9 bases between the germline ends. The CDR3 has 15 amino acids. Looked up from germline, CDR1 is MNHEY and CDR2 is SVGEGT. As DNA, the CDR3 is TGTGCCAGCAGCCACGGGGGCTCTGGGGCCAACGTCCTGACTTTC. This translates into CASSHGGSGANVLTF.

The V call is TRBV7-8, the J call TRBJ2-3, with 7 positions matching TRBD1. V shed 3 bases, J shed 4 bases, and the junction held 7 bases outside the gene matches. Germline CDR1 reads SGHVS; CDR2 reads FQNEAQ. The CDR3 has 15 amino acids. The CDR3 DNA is TGTGCCAGCAGCTTCTTCTCTCAGGGGGCAGATACGCAGTATTTT. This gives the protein CASSFFSQGADTQYF.

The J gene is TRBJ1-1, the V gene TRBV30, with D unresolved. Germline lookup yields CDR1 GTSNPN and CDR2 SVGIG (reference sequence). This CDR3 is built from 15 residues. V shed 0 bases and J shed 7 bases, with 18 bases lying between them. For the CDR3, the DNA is TGTGCCTGGAGTGTAGGCTTGGGGTTGGGTGGTGAAGCTTTCTTT. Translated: CAWSVGLGLGGEAFF.

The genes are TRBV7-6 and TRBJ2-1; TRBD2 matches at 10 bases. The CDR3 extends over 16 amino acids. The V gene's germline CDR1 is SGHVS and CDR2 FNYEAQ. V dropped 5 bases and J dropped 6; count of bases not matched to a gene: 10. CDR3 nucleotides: TGTGCCAGCAGCAGGGAGCGGGAGGGCCTACCCAATGAGCAGTTCTTC. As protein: CASSREREGLPNEQFF.

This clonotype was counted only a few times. The CDR3 spells CASSEVRGPDNEQFF. The CDR3 region has the DNA TGTGCCAGCAGTGAGGTCCGGGGGCCCGACAATGAGCAGTTCTTC. The genes are TRBV2 and TRBJ2-1; D is possibly TRBD1 or TRBD2 (6 bases each). CDR3 length equals 15 residues. The V gene's germline CDR1 is SNHLY and CDR2 FYNNEI. Between the trimmed V and J ends, which lost 3 bases and 5 bases, there was a span of 14 bases.

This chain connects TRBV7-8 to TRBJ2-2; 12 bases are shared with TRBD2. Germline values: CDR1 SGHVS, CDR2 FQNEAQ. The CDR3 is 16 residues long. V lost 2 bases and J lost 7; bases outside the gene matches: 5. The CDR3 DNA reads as TGTGCCAGCAGCTTACGACTAGCGGGAGTTGGCGGGGAGCTGTTTTTT. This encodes CASSLRLAGVGGELFF.

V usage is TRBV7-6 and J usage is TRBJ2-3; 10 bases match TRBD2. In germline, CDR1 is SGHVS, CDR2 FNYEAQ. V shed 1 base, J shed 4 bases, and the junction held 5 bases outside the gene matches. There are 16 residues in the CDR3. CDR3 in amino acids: CASSLGVAGGSDTQYF. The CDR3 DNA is TGTGCCAGCAGCTTAGGGGTAGCGGGAGGCTCAGATACGCAGTATTTT.

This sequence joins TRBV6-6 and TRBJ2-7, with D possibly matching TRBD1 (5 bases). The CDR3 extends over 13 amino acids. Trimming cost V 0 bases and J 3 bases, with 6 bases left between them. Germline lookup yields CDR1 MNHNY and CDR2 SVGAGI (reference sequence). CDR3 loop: CASSYSDNYEQYV. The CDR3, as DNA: TGTGCCAGCAGTTACTCGGACAACTACGAGCAGTACGTC.